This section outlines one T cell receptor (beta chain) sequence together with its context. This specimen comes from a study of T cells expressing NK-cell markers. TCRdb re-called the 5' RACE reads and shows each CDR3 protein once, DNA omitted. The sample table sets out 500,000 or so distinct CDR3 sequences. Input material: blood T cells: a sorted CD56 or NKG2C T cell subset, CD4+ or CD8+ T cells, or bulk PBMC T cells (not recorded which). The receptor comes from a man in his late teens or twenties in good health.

CDR3 sequence reads: CASSLRGRDSSSYNEQFF. The chain uses TRBV11-2 and TRBJ2-1; with no DNA, the TCRdb D assignment of TRBD1 cannot be verified. Germline CDR1 and CDR2: SGHAT and FQNNGV. The length of the CDR3 is 18 residues. The full variable domain, with the rest looked up from reference TRBV11-2 and TRBJ2-1, is EAGVAQSPRYKIIEKRQSVAFWCNPISGHATLYWYQQILGQGPKLLIQFQNNGVVDDSQLPKDRFSAERLKGVDSTLKIQPAKLEDSAVYLCASSLRGRDSSSYNEQFFGPGTRLTVL.